This T cell receptor (beta chain) was sequenced for a study of blood T cells in healthy people across ages. Overall study findings and caveats: PBMC samples, being unsorted, prevented any conclusive comparison of naive and antigen-experienced cells.

Drawn from each donor were 7.5 to 10 milliliters of peripheral blood. Whenever a sample was processed, at least 6 million PBMCs were isolated. For the second PCR, which ran for about 7 to 11 cycles, a sample-barcoded 5' primer and a J-beta primer mix were used. TCRdb ran MiXCR on the 5' RACE reads and lists one entry per CDR3 protein. Counted here are around 690,000 distinct CDR3 sequences, around 54% occurring once; the ten biggest clones make up over 35%. Note on this clonotype: Antigen specificity is unknown.

The length of the CDR3 is 18 residues. Germline V gene sequence: CDR1 MGHRA, CDR2 YSYEKL. V was pared by 1 base and J by 2 bases, with 10 bases of the junction left unmatched. The sample comprised blood. This chain links TRBV4-1 with TRBJ2-3, with 9 bases identical to TRBD2. The TCR originated in a man aged 60-69 years in good health. The CDR3 reads CASSQGSFKRGVTDTQYF. The CDR3 DNA sequence: TGCGCCAGCAGCCAAGGCAGCTTTAAGCGGGGGGTCACAGATACGCAGTATTTT.